The 3 T cell receptor beta chains given below trace back to one sample, sequenced in a study of blood T cells in healthy people across ages. Then a second PCR, running about 6 to 12 cycles, was carried out with a sample-barcoded 5' primer and a J-beta primer mix. Via MiXCR, TCRdb re-called the 5' RACE reads, giving one row per CDR3 protein. The repertoire holds about 1,800,000 distinct CDR3 sequences, with under 30% as singletons. Sample: blood. The receptor set was obtained from a woman in her thirties in good health.

This chain joins TRBV10-1 and TRBJ1-4; D gene uncertain. The ends were cut back, 4 bases at V and 6 bases at J, with 9 bases in the middle. There are 13 residues in the CDR3. Germline loops: CDR1 WNHNN, CDR2 SYGVQD (reference sequence). This CDR3 is CASSAASDEKLFF. CDR3 DNA: TGCGCCAGCAGTGCGGCCTCGGATGAAAAACTGTTTTTT.

This clonotype was recorded a few times. The chain uses TRBV5-1 and TRBJ2-5, with TRBD2 identical over 10 bases. The germline CDR1 and CDR2 sequences are SGHRS and YFSETQ. This CDR3 contains 15 residues. V gave up 2 bases and J gave up 2 bases; unmatched junction bases: 3. The CDR3 DNA follows: TGCGCCAGCAGCTTTACTAGCGGGGATCAAGAGACCCAGTACTTC. Translated, it gives CASSFTSGDQETQYF.

The chain has TRBV12-3 or TRBV12-4 and TRBJ2-5, with D hard to call. There are 16 residues in the CDR3. With 4 bases removed from V and 4 bases from J, the gap between germline ends came to 19 bases. For the CDR3, the DNA is TGTGCCAGCAGTTCGAGTCGTATCCCAGCTAGAGAGACCCAGTACTTC. It translates to CASSSSRIPARETQYF.